One sample yielded the 10 T cell receptor beta chains listed below, sequenced in a study of Ad26.COV2.S vaccination and SARS-CoV-2 variants. Here immunoSEQ multiplex PCR was the method, and the copy in TCRdb shows in-frame clones only, minus some. The sample records roughly 700,000 clones, about 90% being singletons. Treatment of the sample: 15 to 20 received Ad26.COV2.S at low or high dose, single or two shots; about 5 received placebo; per-sample allocation not given. The investigators took samples on day 63 after the first vaccine or placebo injection. The source was peripheral blood, collected in a trial of Ad26.COV2.S vaccine versus placebo. Every receptor here comes from a person aged 18-60 years who received the Ad26.COV2.S COVID-19 vaccine or a placebo.

The chain joins TRBV6-5 to TRBJ2-7, with 9 nucleotides matching TRBD2. CDR1 is MNHEY, CDR2 SVGAGI, per germline. V lost 5 bases and J lost 5; bases outside the gene matches: 7. The CDR3 runs to 14 residues. DNA of the CDR3: TGTGCCAGCAGTCTTCGGACTAGCGACGACGAGCAGTACTTC. It yields the protein CASSLRTSDDEQYF.

The chain links TRBV2 to TRBJ1-1; 7 positions match TRBD1. V shed 3 bases, J shed 4 bases, and the junction held 8 bases outside the gene matches. CDR3 length: 15 amino acids. CDR1 is SNHLY and CDR2 is FYNNEI in the germline V gene. CDR3 in amino acids: CASSEKSTGATEAFF. The CDR3 coding sequence is TGTGCCAGCAGTGAGAAAAGTACAGGGGCCACTGAAGCTTTCTTT.

This rearrangement joins TRBV4-2 to TRBJ2-7; D possibly corresponds to TRBD2 (7 bases). The CDR3 sequence is 17 residues long. The germline CDR1 and CDR2 sequences are LGHNA and YNFKEQ. Trimming removed 1 base from V and 3 bases from J, with 19 bases in between. DNA for the CDR3: TGTGCCAGCAGCCAAGCGTTCCTGGGAGGGGGGTTCTACGAGCAGTACTTC. Amino acid sequence: CASSQAFLGGGFYEQYF.

The chain links TRBV7-9 to TRBJ2-3, with 9 positions matching TRBD1. CDR1 is SEHNR, CDR2 FQNEAQ, per germline (reference sequence). J was trimmed by 4 bases and V by 3 bases; bases with no gene match: 8. The CDR3 is 16 amino acids. The CDR3 DNA is TGTGCCAGCAGCTTTACCGGGACAGGGACACCAGATACGCAGTATTTT. It encodes CASSFTGTGTPDTQYF. Using reference TRBV7-9 and TRBJ2-3 for the parts outside the CDR3, the full variable domain is DTGVSQNPRHKITKRGQNVTFRCDPISEHNRLYWYRQTLGQGPEFLTYFQNEAQLEKSRLLSDRFSAERPKGSFSTLEIQRTEQGDSAMYLCASSFTGTGTPDTQYFGPGTRLTVL.

This chain links TRBV5-6 with TRBJ2-7; TRBD2 aligns across 11 bases. CDR3 size: 13 residues. J was trimmed by 6 bases and V by 3 bases; bases with no gene match: 2. CDR1 SGHDT and CDR2 YYEEEE come from the germline V gene. Here the CDR3 DNA reads TGTGCCAGCAGCTCCCTAGCGGGAGGCGAGCAGTACTTC. Its protein product is CASSSLAGGEQYF. Filled out from reference TRBV5-6 and TRBJ2-7, the complete variable domain reads DAGVTQSPTHLIKTRGQQVTLRCSPKSGHDTVSWYQQALGQGPQFIFQYYEEEERQRGNFPDRFSGHQFPNYSSELNVNALLLGDSALYLCASSSLAGGEQYFGPGTRLTVT.

A remark on this clone: Additional DNA sequences in this sample encode the identical CDR3. The chain carries TRBV7-2 and TRBJ2-1, with 7 bases lining up with TRBD2. This CDR3 contains 15 residues. Germline V CDR1 and CDR2: SGHTA, FQGNSA. The V and J ends lost 1 base and 1 base, in that order; junction bases with no gene match: 1. CDR3 coding DNA: TGTGCCAGCAGCTTAGTTAGCGGGTCCTACAATGAGCAGTTCTTC. It translates to CASSLVSGSYNEQFF.

The chain employs TRBV10-3 and TRBJ1-2; a weak D match, TRBD1 (5 bases). Trimming cost V 3 bases and J 4 bases, with 9 bases left between them. Germline V gives CDR1 ENHRY, CDR2 SYGVKD. This CDR3 is 13 amino acids long. The CDR3 nucleotides are TGTGCCATCAGTGAACAAGACAGCTATGGCTACACCTTC. Translated: CAISEQDSYGYTF.

In this sample, this clone turned up a few times. This chain connects TRBV7-4 to TRBJ2-5; 11 nucleotides match TRBD2. Germline V gene data show CDR1 as SGHVT and CDR2 as SQSDAQ. Trimming removed 0 bases from V and 3 bases from J; junction bases left unmatched: 12. The CDR3 contains 19 residues. The CDR3 reads CASSLASGGAFWNEETQYF. CDR3 sequence (DNA): TGTGCCAGCAGCTTAGCTAGCGGGGGGGCCTTTTGGAACGAAGAGACCCAGTACTTC.

This clone was recorded once. V and J are TRBV11-2 and TRBJ2-7; 8 positions agree with TRBD1. Losses at the gene ends were 0 bases for V and 0 bases for J; bases not matched to a gene: 4. Germline assignment: CDR1 SGHAT and CDR2 FQNNGV. CDR3 size: 16 residues. The CDR3 coding sequence is TGTGCCAGCAGCTTAGATCAGGGGGCCAGCTCCTACGAGCAGTACTTC. Translating gives CASSLDQGASSYEQYF.

The chain has TRBV7-8 and TRBJ1-4; TRBD1 matches at 8 bases. This CDR3 has 16 amino acids. The J segment lost 7 bases and the V segment lost 2 bases, leaving 9 bases of the junction unmatched. Germline values: CDR1 SGHVS, CDR2 FQNEAQ. The CDR3 DNA is TGTGCCAGCAGCTTATCAGGGATACAGGGGGTTGAAAAACTGTTTTTT. Translating it yields CASSLSGIQGVEKLFF.